This T cell receptor beta chain was obtained from a study of control samples from healthy donors and cancer patients. V was pared by 5 bases and J by 5 bases, with 9 bases between. The CDR3 spans 12 residues. CDR1 LGHDT and CDR2 YNNKEL come from the germline V gene (reference sequence). Some clones are missing from TCRdb's copy, which holds only in-frame ones; the method was immunoSEQ multiplex PCR. This sample carries fewer than 200,000 clones, approximately 95% of them seen once, and the ten largest clones take approximately 1.5%. The V gene is TRBV3-1 (or the pseudogene TRBV3-2), the J gene TRBJ1-1; D is unresolved. The sequenced material came from blood. The origin of this receptor is a young man in good health. The CDR3 here is CASSAYGTEAFF. The CDR3 DNA follows: TGTGCCAGCAGCGCTTACGGTACTGAAGCTTTCTTT.